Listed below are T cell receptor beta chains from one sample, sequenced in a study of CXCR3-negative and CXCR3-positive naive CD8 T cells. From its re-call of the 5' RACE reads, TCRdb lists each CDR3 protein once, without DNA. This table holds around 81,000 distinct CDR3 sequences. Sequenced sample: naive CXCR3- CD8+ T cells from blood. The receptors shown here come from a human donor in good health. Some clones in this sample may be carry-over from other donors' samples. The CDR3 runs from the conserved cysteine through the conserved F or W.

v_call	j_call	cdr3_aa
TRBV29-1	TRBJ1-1	CSVEEVNTEAFF
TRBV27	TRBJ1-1	CASSWGQGPLGGTEAFF
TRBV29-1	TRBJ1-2	CSVQGRSDGYTF
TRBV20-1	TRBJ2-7	CSARDSSLSSYEQYF
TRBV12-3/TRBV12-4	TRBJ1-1	CASSLTGANTEAFF
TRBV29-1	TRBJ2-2	CSVEGVNTGELFF
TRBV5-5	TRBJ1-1	CASSLRPPPMNTEAFF
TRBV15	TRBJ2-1	CATSRAKLAGVRGNEQFF
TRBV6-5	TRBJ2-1	CASRLRAVPYNEQFF
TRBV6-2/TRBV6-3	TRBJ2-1	CASSYFVGGNNEQFF
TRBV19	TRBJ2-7	CASSGGPLSYEQYF
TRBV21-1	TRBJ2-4	CASSKVGRGLAKNIQYF
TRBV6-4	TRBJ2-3	CASSDSSGGADTQYF
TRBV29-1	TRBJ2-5	CSLELAGQETQYF
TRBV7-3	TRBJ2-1	CASSFSGYEQFF